This T cell receptor (beta chain) was documented in a study of T and B cells in COVID-19 patients. Study results and caveats: In COVID-19 patients, T cell receptor beta variable and joining gene use was reportedly strongly skewed.

Each TRB amplification used roughly 250-550 ng of genomic DNA from blood. TRB rearrangements were amplified by multiplex PCR with BIOMED2 TRB-A/B primers. TCRdb reanalysed the multiplex PCR reads using MiXCR and keeps one entry per CDR3 protein. The repertoire holds 6,500 to 10,000 distinct CDR3 sequences, with about 30% as singletons. The length of the CDR3 is 16 residues. CDR1 and CDR2 from the germline V gene are MNHEY and SMNVEV (reference sequence). Trimming pared 6 bases from V and 6 bases from J, leaving 21 bases between. This clonotype showed up just a few times. The antigen remains unidentified.

This receptor was identified in a human donor with active COVID-19. The source material was blood. This chain connects TRBV27 to TRBJ1-5; weak D call: TRBD1 (5 bases). The CDR3 sequence: CASRGTGTGVGQPQHF. CDR3 bases: TGTGCCAGCAGGGGCACCGGGACGGGGGTGGGTCAGCCCCAGCATTTT.